One and the same sample provided the 10 T cell receptor beta chains below, sequenced in a study of blood T cell repertoires in COVID-19. Sequencing was performed with immunoSEQ multiplex PCR; in TCRdb, only in-frame clones are kept and a portion is missing. The sample includes 150,000 to 180,000 clones, about four fifths of them seen just once. The sequenced sample consisted of peripheral blood. These receptor sequences come from a man in his sixties with acute or convalescent COVID-19.

V is TRBV9 and J is TRBJ2-1; tentative D call: TRBD2 (5 bases). The germline gives CDR1 SGDLS, CDR2 YYNGEE. The CDR3 is 14 residues long. Trimming removed 0 bases at V and 6 bases at J, with 10 bases between. CDR3 sequence: CASSVGNSANEQFF. The CDR3 region has the DNA TGTGCCAGCAGCGTAGGGAATAGCGCCAATGAGCAGTTCTTC.

The genes are TRBV7-9 and TRBJ2-2, with 8 bases that match TRBD1. Germline values: CDR1 SEHNR, CDR2 FQNEAQ (reference sequence). J was trimmed by 6 bases and V by 3 bases; bases with no gene match: 6. This CDR3 contains 15 residues. The chain's CDR3 is CASSLAGGNAGELFF. CDR3 in DNA: TGTGCCAGCAGCTTGGCAGGGGGCAATGCCGGGGAGCTGTTTTTT. The variable domain in full, completed from reference TRBV7-9 and TRBJ2-2, reads DTGVSQNPRHKITKRGQNVTFRCDPISEHNRLYWYRQTLGQGPEFLTYFQNEAQLEKSRLLSDRFSAERPKGSFSTLEIQRTEQGDSAMYLCASSLAGGNAGELFFGEGSRLTVL.

The chain has TRBV5-1 and TRBJ1-3, with D possibly matching TRBD1 (6 bases). In germline, CDR1 is SGHRS, CDR2 YFSETQ. This CDR3 has 17 amino acids. V dropped 0 bases and J dropped 0 bases, with 13 bases sitting between them. The CDR3 nucleotides are TGCGCCAGCAGCTTGGGGGGGCGCCCCGGCTCTGGAAACACCATATATTTT. Residues: CASSLGGRPGSGNTIYF.

The chain recombines TRBV24-1 with TRBJ2-3; tentative D call: TRBD2 (6 bases). The CDR3 contains 13 residues. Germline assignment: CDR1 KGHDR and CDR2 SFDVKD. Trimming removed 5 bases from V and 6 bases from J, with 11 bases in between. This chain's CDR3 is CATSGGTVDTQYF. As DNA, the CDR3 is TGTGCCACCAGTGGCGGGACCGTTGATACGCAGTATTTT.

The chain has TRBV5-1 and TRBJ1-1, with D hard to call. Germline CDR1 reads SGHRS; CDR2 reads YFSETQ. Trimming cost V 0 bases and J 0 bases, with 12 bases left between them. The CDR3 runs to 16 residues. CDR3 residues: CASSLGNSQMNTEAFF. The DNA of the CDR3 is TGCGCCAGCAGCTTGGGGAACAGCCAAATGAACACTGAAGCTTTCTTT.

In DNA, the CDR3 is TGTGCCTGGACAGAACCCGAAGCTTTCTTT. Residues: CAWTEPEAFF. The chain combines TRBV30 with TRBJ1-1; D remains ambiguous. Germline V gives CDR1 GTSNPN, CDR2 SVGIG (reference sequence). This CDR3 has 10 amino acids. Trimming left V 4 bases short and J 8 bases short, with 8 bases between.

This chain uses TRBV29-1 with TRBJ2-7, with a tentative D call TRBD1 (6 bases). The CDR3 has 11 amino acids. V was trimmed by 4 bases and J by 7 bases, leaving 11 bases between them. The V gene's germline CDR1 is SQVTM and CDR2 ANQGSEA. The CDR3 loop reads CSVAQGGEQYF. CDR3 DNA: TGCAGCGTTGCACAGGGCGGGGAGCAGTACTTC.

This clone was seen a handful of times. The chain combines TRBV7-9 with TRBJ1-4; perhaps TRBD1 as D (6 bases). Trimming stripped 5 bases from V and 0 bases from J, with 10 bases between. The CDR3 covers 15 residues. CDR1 and CDR2 (germline): SEHNR, FQNEAQ (reference sequence). In DNA, the CDR3 is TGTGCCAGCAGCACAGGGAGTGCAACTAATGAAAAACTGTTTTTT. Its translation: CASSTGSATNEKLFF.

This chain connects TRBV4-2 to TRBJ2-7; a possible D gene is TRBD2 (5 bases). Trimming took 3 bases from V and 4 from J, leaving 13 bases between them. The CDR3 runs to 14 residues. From germline, CDR1 is LGHNA and CDR2 YNFKEQ. In DNA form, the CDR3 reads TGTGCCAGCAGCCAGGACTTCGGGTCTTACGAGCAGTACTTC. Protein: CASSQDFGSYEQYF.

The J gene is TRBJ1-3, the V gene TRBV9; a weak D match, TRBD1 (6 bases). Looked up from germline, CDR1 is SGDLS and CDR2 is YYNGEE. Between the trimmed V and J ends, which lost 3 bases and 2 bases, there was a span of 9 bases. The CDR3 is 14 residues long. CDR3 sequence (DNA): TGTGCCAGCAGCGAGGGGGACGCTGGAAACACCATATATTTT. This sequence encodes CASSEGDAGNTIYF.